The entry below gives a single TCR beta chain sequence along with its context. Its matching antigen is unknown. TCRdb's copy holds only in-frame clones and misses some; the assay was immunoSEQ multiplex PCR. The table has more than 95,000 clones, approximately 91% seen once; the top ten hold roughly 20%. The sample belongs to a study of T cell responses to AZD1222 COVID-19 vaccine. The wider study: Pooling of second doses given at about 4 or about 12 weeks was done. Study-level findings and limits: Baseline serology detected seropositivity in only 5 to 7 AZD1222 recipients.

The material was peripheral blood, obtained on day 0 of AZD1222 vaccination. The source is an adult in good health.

CDR3: CASSASGQGWGTGELFF. DNA for the CDR3: TGTGCCAGCAGCGCATCCGGACAGGGGTGGGGCACCGGGGAGCTGTTTTTT. The rearrangement joins TRBV2 to TRBJ2-2; 9 bases map to TRBD1. Germline loops: CDR1 SNHLY, CDR2 FYNNEI. The CDR3 is 17 amino acids. V lost 6 bases and J lost 4; bases outside the gene matches: 12.